This T cell receptor beta chain was documented in a study of shared clonotypes between healthy human individuals. Notes on the study in general: The study's rarefaction showed incomplete sorted-subset sequencing despite large depth. Estimated clonotype richness was generally higher in naive than memory subsets. The study sampled only blood, and tissue repertoires likely differ.

The naive CD8 subset, CD45RO-negative cells positively selected for CCR7, excluded terminally differentiated effector memory CD45RA+ cells. Donors included only healthy HIV-negative adults lacking recent acute infections or vaccinations. TCRdb's table, derived via immunoSEQ multiplex PCR, lists solely in-frame clones and lacks some. The sample carries more than 500,000 clones, 85% to 95% recorded once. On this clone itself: Antigen: not known.

Per germline, CDR1 SGHDN and CDR2 FVKESK. V was pared by 1 base and J by 2 bases, with 9 bases between. CDR3 length: 14 residues. This receptor was identified in a woman aged 25 to 45 in good health. J is TRBJ2-7 and V is TRBV14; TRBD2 is a possible D gene (5 bases). Sequenced: naive CD8+ T cells sorted from blood. This CDR3 is CASSQVRGAYEQYF. The CDR3 DNA sequence: TGTGCCAGCAGCCAAGTCCGGGGAGCCTACGAGCAGTACTTC.